This TCR beta chain was recovered during a study of blood T cell repertoires in COVID-19. V was trimmed by 3 bases and J by 3 bases, leaving 8 bases between them. Germline V gene data show CDR1 as MNHNS and CDR2 as SASEGT. CDR3 length: 13 amino acids. The authors' processing: It was from reference gene primer amplification that nucleated cell counts were estimated. Profiled with immunoSEQ multiplex PCR; TCRdb holds only in-frame clones, not every one. V and J calls and clone size are given by that table; D and trimming were obtained from the DNA. The data show about 270,000 clones, with roughly 86% seen just once and around 1% held by the top ten.

The receptor comes from a woman aged 25-40 years who had recovered from COVID-19. Sequenced sample: PBMCs or T cells enriched from blood (not recorded which). The J gene is TRBJ1-2, the V gene TRBV6-1; D might be TRBD1 (5 bases). CDR3 residues: CASSDRAHYGYTF. The CDR3 DNA reads as TGTGCCAGCAGTGACAGGGCTCACTATGGCTACACCTTC.